The next 29 T cell receptor beta chains were all read from a single sample in a study of PD-L1 blockade in urothelial cancer. TCRdb's table, derived via immunoSEQ multiplex PCR, lists solely in-frame clones and lacks some. The data contain 120,000 or so clones, roughly 86% of them seen just once; the ten biggest clones take up 2.4%. As for time point: peripheral blood 6 weeks after treatment start. Specimen: PBMCs, collected around atezolizumab (anti-PD-L1) treatment. These receptors were taken from a man between 50 and 59 years old with urothelial cancer.

The rearrangement joins TRBV9 to TRBJ1-3, with 7 bases aligning to TRBD1. Germline CDR1 and CDR2: SGDLS and YYNGEE. The V and J ends lost 1 base and 1 base, in that order; junction bases with no gene match: 5. The CDR3 is made up of 16 amino acids. In DNA form, the CDR3 reads TGTGCCAGCAGCGTATCACAGGGGTTTTCTGGAAACACCATATATTTT. It yields the protein CASSVSQGFSGNTIYF.

The chain carries TRBV5-1 and TRBJ1-4; D might be TRBD1 (6 bases). CDR1 is SGHRS, CDR2 YFSETQ, per germline. V was shortened by 6 bases and J by 4 bases, with 16 bases between the two germline ends. The CDR3 is 15 amino acids. CDR3 DNA: TGCGCCAGCACCCCATTAGGGGGGGATAATGAAAAACTGTTTTTT. Amino acid sequence: CASTPLGGDNEKLFF.

The rearrangement joins TRBV19 to TRBJ1-2; 8 bases are shared with TRBD1. The CDR3 loop spans 15 amino acids. V was pared by 5 bases and J by 3 bases, with 8 bases of the junction left unmatched. Germline values: CDR1 LNHDA, CDR2 SQIVND (reference sequence). This CDR3 is CASSRSRGQDYGYTF. CDR3 coding DNA: TGTGCCAGTAGTCGTTCCAGGGGGCAAGACTATGGCTACACCTTC.

This rearrangement joins TRBV25-1 to TRBJ1-1; D uncertain. Trimming removed 4 bases from V and 4 bases from J, with 13 bases in between. Germline V CDR1 and CDR2: MGHDK, SYGVNS. The CDR3 totals 14 residues. The CDR3 nucleotides read TGTGCCAGCAGTGCCCGACGGGAAGGCACTGAAGCTTTCTTT. This codes for CASSARREGTEAFF.

J is TRBJ2-5 and V is TRBV2, with D possibly matching TRBD1 (7 bases). Trimming cost V 6 bases and J 4 bases, with 15 bases left between them. This CDR3 contains 14 residues. Germline CDR1 and CDR2: SNHLY and FYNNEI. The CDR3 protein is CASREGQRAETQYF. In DNA, the CDR3 is TGTGCCAGCAGAGAGGGACAGCGGGCAGAGACCCAGTACTTC.

The chain joins TRBV10-2 to TRBJ2-2; TRBD2 aligns across 10 bases. V lost 10 bases, J lost 2 bases, and 4 bases stayed unmatched. CDR1 is WSHSY, CDR2 SAAADI, per germline. The CDR3 is 14 amino acids. This CDR3 is CATKLAGNTGELFF. The CDR3 DNA reads TGCGCCACCAAACTAGCGGGAAACACCGGGGAGCTGTTTTTT.

The chain has TRBV6-4 and TRBJ2-3; 9 positions agree with TRBD1. The germline V gene encodes CDR1 MRHNA and CDR2 SNTAGT. With 5 bases clipped from V and 3 bases from J, the junction kept 9 bases outside the gene matches. The CDR3 runs 16 residues. The CDR3, as DNA: TGTGCCAGCAGTTCTACAGGGGGCTCCGGAACAGATACGCAGTATTTT. Its protein is CASSSTGGSGTDTQYF.

The chain is built from TRBV14 and TRBJ1-6; 8 bases map to TRBD1. The length of the CDR3 is 14 residues. V gave up 3 bases and J gave up 10 bases; unmatched junction bases: 5. Germline CDR1 and CDR2: SGHDN and FVKESK. The CDR3, as DNA: TGTGCCAGCAGCCACGGACAGGGTGGGTCACCCCTCCACTTT. Translated: CASSHGQGGSPLHF.

This clone was found once. The chain employs TRBV30 and TRBJ1-5, with D perhaps matching TRBD1 (6 bases). V gave up 0 bases and J gave up 1 base, with 13 bases separating them. CDR1 and CDR2 (germline): GTSNPN, SVGIG (reference sequence). CDR3 length: 16 amino acids. The CDR3 coding sequence is TGTGCCTGGAGTGTCCCGGGGGGCATGAGCAATCAGCCCCAGCATTTT. Its translation: CAWSVPGGMSNQPQHF. Together with reference TRBV30 and TRBJ1-5, the CDR3 gives the full variable domain: SQTIHQWPATLVQPVGSPLSLECTVEGTSNPNLYWYRQAAGRGLQLLFYSVGIGQISSEVPQNLSASRPQDRQFILSSKKLLLSDSGFYLCAWSVPGGMSNQPQHFGDGTRLSIL.

The chain joins TRBV18 to TRBJ2-1; 16 bases line up with TRBD2. CDR3 length: 18 amino acids. Per the germline V gene, CDR1 is KGHSH and CDR2 is LQKENI. Trimming removed 3 bases from V and 10 bases from J; junction bases left unmatched: 12. CDR3 residues: CASSPALPGLAGGGEQFF. CDR3 nucleotide sequence: TGTGCCAGCTCACCCGCGCTCCCGGGACTAGCGGGAGGGGGAGAGCAGTTCTTC.

The V and J genes are TRBV2 and TRBJ2-2; D may be TRBD2 (6 bases). Germline CDR1 is SNHLY and CDR2 is FYNNEI. Deletions cut 6 bases from V and 6 bases from J, with 11 bases between. This CDR3 spans 13 amino acids. The CDR3 protein is CASRTGGSGELFF. The DNA of the CDR3 is TGTGCCAGCAGGACTGGGGGGTCCGGGGAGCTGTTTTTT.

The genes are TRBV19 and TRBJ1-1; D might be TRBD1 (6 bases). The CDR3 is 11 amino acids. The germline V gene encodes CDR1 LNHDA and CDR2 SQIVND (reference sequence). Trimming took off 7 bases at V and 14 bases at J, with 17 bases between the two ends. In DNA form, the CDR3 reads TGTGCCAGTACCGCCGGGGGGGCGTTGTTCTTT. Protein product: CASTAGGALFF. The variable domain in full, completed from reference TRBV19 and TRBJ1-1, reads DGGITQSPKYLFRKEGQNVTLSCEQNLNHDAMYWYRQDPGQGLRLIYYSQIVNDFQKGDIAEGYSVSREKKESFPLTVTSAQKNPTAFYLCASTAGGALFFGQGTRLTVV.

This clone was seen a single time. The rearrangement joins TRBV28 to TRBJ1-2; D is ambiguous. CDR1 is MDHEN, CDR2 SYDVKM, per germline. CDR3 length equals 14 residues. V lost 3 bases and J lost 4, with 12 bases in between. CDR3 region: CASSFGRGSYGYTF. The CDR3 DNA is TGTGCCAGCAGTTTTGGTCGAGGGAGCTATGGCTACACCTTC.

The chain is built from TRBV19 and TRBJ2-1; TRBD2 agrees at 13 bases. V shed 4 bases and J 7 bases; nucleotides not matched to a gene: 7. Germline values: CDR1 LNHDA, CDR2 SQIVND (reference sequence). The CDR3 is made up of 16 amino acids. DNA for the CDR3: TGTGCCAGTAGTACAGCTGGGACTAGCGGGGATAATGAGCAGTTCTTC. Its protein is CASSTAGTSGDNEQFF.

The V call is TRBV7-2, the J call TRBJ2-3; D unclear. This CDR3 contains 12 residues. Trimming shortened V by 4 bases and J by 2 bases, and 4 bases separated the two germline ends. The V gene's germline CDR1 is SGHTA and CDR2 FQGNSA. The CDR3 protein is CASSSTTDTQYF. The DNA for the CDR3 is TGTGCCAGCAGCTCTACCACAGATACGCAGTATTTT. Based on the CDR3 plus reference TRBV7-2 and TRBJ2-3, the full variable domain is GAGVSQSPSNKVTEKGKDVELRCDPISGHTALYWYRQSLGQGLEFLIYFQGNSAPDKSGLPSDRFSAERTGGSVSTLTIQRTQQEDSAVYLCASSSTTDTQYFGPGTRLTVL.

The chain has TRBV2 and TRBJ2-7, with 10 nucleotides matching TRBD1. This CDR3 spans 14 amino acids. The V segment lost 3 bases and the J segment 2 bases; nucleotides outside the gene matches: 1. Germline CDR1 is SNHLY and CDR2 is FYNNEI. The CDR3 here is CASSEGTGAYEQYF. The CDR3 bases are TGTGCCAGCAGTGAGGGGACAGGGGCCTACGAGCAGTACTTC.

The rearrangement joins TRBV28 to TRBJ2-7; TRBD2 aligns across 14 bases. The CDR3 is made up of 16 amino acids. V lost 3 bases to trimming and J lost 4 bases; unmatched junction nucleotides: 5. From germline, CDR1 is MDHEN and CDR2 SYDVKM. DNA of the CDR3: TGTGCCAGCAGTTTGCCTAGGACTAGCGGGAGGTACGAGCAGTACTTC. As protein: CASSLPRTSGRYEQYF.

The chain's CDR3 is CASSPAGSNYNEQFF. The CDR3 DNA reads TGTGCCAGCTCACCGGCCGGGAGCAACTACAATGAGCAGTTCTTC. The rearrangement uses TRBV18 and TRBJ2-1, with TRBD2 as a possible D gene (6 bases). V gave up 3 bases and J gave up 3 bases, with 12 bases separating them. The germline V gene encodes CDR1 KGHSH and CDR2 LQKENI. This CDR3 is 15 amino acids long.

This clone was recorded once. The chain recombines TRBV4-2 with TRBJ2-1; TRBD2 matches at 8 bases. After removal of 3 bases from V and 3 bases from J, the junction contained 10 bases not matched to a gene. The CDR3 is 17 amino acids. Looked up from germline, CDR1 is LGHNA and CDR2 is YNFKEQ. CDR3 coding DNA: TGTGCCAGCAGCCAGGCCCTTCTCGCGGGGGGCTACAATGAGCAGTTCTTC. Its protein is CASSQALLAGGYNEQFF.

The chain has TRBV5-1 and TRBJ1-4, with D perhaps TRBD1 (6 bases). Trimming removed 4 bases at V and 0 bases at J, with 19 bases between. The CDR3 covers 18 residues. Germline V lookup: CDR1 SGHRS, CDR2 YFSETQ. The DNA of the CDR3 is TGCGCCAGCAGCACCGGACAGTCCGTCTTTGCAACTAATGAAAAACTGTTTTTT. Translation gives CASSTGQSVFATNEKLFF.

The chain links TRBV4-1 to TRBJ1-4, with a weak D call TRBD1 (6 bases). The germline V gene has CDR1 MGHRA and CDR2 YSYEKL. V lost 4 bases to trimming and J lost 10 bases, with 16 bases between them. This CDR3 is built from 14 residues. CDR3 region: CASSPDRTGGKLFF. Here the CDR3 DNA reads TGCGCCAGCAGCCCGGACAGAACGGGAGGAAAACTGTTTTTT.

The chain recombines TRBV7-6 with TRBJ2-4; the match to TRBD1 covers 9 bases. The CDR3 is 13 amino acids. The V segment lost 4 bases and the J segment 10 bases; nucleotides outside the gene matches: 5. Germline CDR1 and CDR2: SGHVS and FNYEAQ. The CDR3 nucleotides read TGTGCCAGCAGCTACGACAGGGGGAGGATTCAGTACTTC. Amino acid sequence: CASSYDRGRIQYF.

The chain has TRBV7-3 and TRBJ2-2; 7 nucleotides match TRBD2. CDR1 SGHTA and CDR2 FQGTGA come from the germline V gene. J gave up 13 bases and V 0 bases, and 5 bases lay outside the gene matches. The CDR3 covers 13 residues. As DNA, the CDR3 is TGTGCCAGCAGCTTAACCGCGGGGAGGGGGCTGTTTTTT. This encodes CASSLTAGRGLFF.

The chain recombines TRBV29-1 with TRBJ1-4, with D maybe TRBD1 (6 bases). V was pared by 3 bases and J by 8 bases, with 13 bases between. Germline V lookup: CDR1 SQVTM, CDR2 ANQGSEA. This CDR3 spans 13 amino acids. The CDR3 protein is CSVEGRGYEKLFF. The CDR3, as DNA: TGCAGCGTTGAGGGCAGGGGTTACGAAAAACTGTTTTTT.

The genes are TRBV29-1 and TRBJ2-2; 13 nucleotides align to TRBD2. CDR1 and CDR2 from the germline V gene are SQVTM and ANQGSEA. V lost 0 bases and J lost 7; bases outside the gene matches: 5. This CDR3 region has 16 residues. The CDR3 here is CSVEDQTSGRIGELFF. In DNA form, the CDR3 reads TGCAGCGTTGAAGATCAGACTAGCGGGAGGATCGGGGAGCTGTTTTTT.

The count of this clone is one. CDR3 amino acids: CASSQFTGVAGELFF. In nucleotides, the CDR3 is TGCGCCAGCAGCCAATTCACAGGGGTGGCCGGGGAGCTGTTTTTT. This rearrangement joins TRBV4-1 to TRBJ2-2, with TRBD1 matching 7 bases. Germline V gene sequence: CDR1 MGHRA, CDR2 YSYEKL. V was pared by 2 bases and J by 6 bases, with 6 bases of the junction left unmatched. This CDR3 contains 15 residues.

The chain couples TRBV27 to TRBJ1-2, with D possibly TRBD1 on 6 matching bases. CDR3 length equals 13 residues. Germline V CDR1 and CDR2: MNHEY, SMNVEV (reference sequence). Trimming removed 5 bases at V and 7 bases at J, with 14 bases between. The CDR3 nucleotides read TGTGCCAGCAGTATCCAGGGGTTGGGTGGCTACACCTTC. Its translation: CASSIQGLGGYTF.

The V and J genes are TRBV19 and TRBJ1-2, with 12 bases identical to TRBD1. The CDR3 extends over 15 amino acids. The junction had 13 bases not matched to a gene; V was cut back by 10 bases and J by 7 bases. Germline CDR1 LNHDA, CDR2 SQIVND (reference sequence). The chain's CDR3 is CATNPSGTGGSGYTF. The DNA for the CDR3 is TGTGCCACCAACCCCAGTGGGACAGGGGGCAGTGGCTACACCTTC.

The CDR3 here is CAHPLGQGKTNVLTF. The CDR3 DNA sequence: TGTGCCCATCCTTTGGGGCAGGGAAAGACCAACGTCCTGACTTTC. The gene calls are TRBV30 and TRBJ2-6, with D perhaps TRBD1 (5 bases). Germline V gene sequence: CDR1 GTSNPN, CDR2 SVGIG (reference sequence). This CDR3 has 15 amino acids. V was trimmed by 8 bases and J by 8 bases, leaving 22 bases between them. The full variable domain, with the rest looked up from reference TRBV30 and TRBJ2-6, is SQTIHQWPATLVQPVGSPLSLECTVEGTSNPNLYWYRQAAGRGLQLLFYSVGIGQISSEVPQNLSASRPQDRQFILSSKKLLLSDSGFYLCAHPLGQGKTNVLTFGAGSRLTVL.